This TCR beta chain is drawn from a study of blood T cells in healthy people across ages. Study-level results: Long-lived donors exceeded aged donors in naive CD4+ cells and diversity.

Germline assignment: CDR1 LNHNV and CDR2 YYDKDF (reference sequence). The CDR3 is made up of 15 amino acids. Remarks on this clonotype: Its specificity is not known.

It was with a sample-barcoded 5' primer and a J-beta primer mix that a second PCR of roughly 7 to 12 cycles was run. Every sample gave at least 3 million paired-end reads containing CDR3. TCRdb recomputed calls from the 5' RACE reads with MiXCR, one row per CDR3 protein. The table lists hundreds of thousands of distinct CDR3 sequences, 25% of them singletons. This sample was shared with a second study, whose subject was T cells of mothers and their children. That work states: The authors added sample barcodes and 2-4 random nucleotides using the M1S primer of the second PCR. Not a single persistent microchimeric T cell clone was detected.

The material sequenced was blood. The V gene is TRBV15, the J gene TRBJ2-1, with 7 bases that match TRBD1. The J call may be mistaken, given a closer DNA end match to TRBJ2-7. The origin of this receptor is a boy younger than 18 in good health. The DNA of the CDR3 is TGTGCCACCAGCAGAGATTTGGACAGGTACTACGAGCAGTACTTC. Amino acid sequence: CATSRDLDRYYEQYF.